This T cell receptor (beta chain) comes out of a study of radiation and T cells in renal cell carcinoma. The protocol was immunoSEQ multiplex PCR, while the TCRdb copy is restricted to in-frame clones and leaves out a portion. The table records about 140,000 clones, approximately 87% of them present only once. Germline V gene lookup returns CDR1 ENHRY and CDR2 SYGVKD. The CDR3 runs to 14 residues. V lost 10 bases to trimming and J lost 5 bases; unmatched junction nucleotides: 12. Time point in this sample: baseline pretreatment blood. The treatment is: 15 Gy SBRT to primary tumor, nephrectomy 4 weeks later.

This sequence joins TRBV10-3 and TRBJ2-7, with 9 bases fitting TRBD1. The receptor was isolated from a woman in her forties or fifties with renal cell carcinoma. The material sequenced was blood, taken from a patient whose treatment included radiotherapy and nephrectomy. The CDR3 region has the DNA TGTGCCACGACACCCGGGACAGGGACGGACGAGCAGTACTTC. It yields the protein CATTPGTGTDEQYF.